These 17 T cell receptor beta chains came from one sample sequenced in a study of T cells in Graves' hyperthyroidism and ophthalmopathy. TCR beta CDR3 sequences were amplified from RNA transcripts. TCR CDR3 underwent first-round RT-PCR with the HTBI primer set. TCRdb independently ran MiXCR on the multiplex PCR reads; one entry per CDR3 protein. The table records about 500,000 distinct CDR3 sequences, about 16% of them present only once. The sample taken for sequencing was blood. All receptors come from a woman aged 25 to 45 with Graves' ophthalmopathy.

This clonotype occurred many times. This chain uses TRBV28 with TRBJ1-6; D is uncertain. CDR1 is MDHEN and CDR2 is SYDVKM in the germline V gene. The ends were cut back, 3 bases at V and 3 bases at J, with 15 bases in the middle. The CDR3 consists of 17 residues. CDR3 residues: CASSFKIPKGYNSPLHF. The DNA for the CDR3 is TGTGCCAGCAGTTTCAAGATCCCTAAGGGCTATAATTCACCCCTCCACTTT. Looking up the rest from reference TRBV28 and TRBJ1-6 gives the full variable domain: DVKVTQSSRYLVKRTGEKVFLECVQDMDHENMFWYRQDPGLGLRLIYFSYDVKMKEKGDIPEGYSVSREKKERFSLILESASTNQTSMYLCASSFKIPKGYNSPLHFGNGTRLTVT.

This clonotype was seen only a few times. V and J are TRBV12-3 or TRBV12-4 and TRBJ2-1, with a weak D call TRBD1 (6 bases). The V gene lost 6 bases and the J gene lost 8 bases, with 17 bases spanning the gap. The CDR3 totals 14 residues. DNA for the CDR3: TGTGCCAGCAGCAGGGGCCTAGTGACCGATGAGCAGTTCTTC. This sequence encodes CASSRGLVTDEQFF.

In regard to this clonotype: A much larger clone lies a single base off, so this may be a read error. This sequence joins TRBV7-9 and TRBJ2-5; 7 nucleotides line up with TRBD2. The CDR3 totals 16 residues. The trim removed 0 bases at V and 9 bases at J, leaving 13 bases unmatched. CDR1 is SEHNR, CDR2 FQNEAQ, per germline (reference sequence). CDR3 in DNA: TGTGCCAGCAGCTTAGCGCTGGTGGGAGGGGAGGAGGCCCAGTACTTC. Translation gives CASSLALVGGEEAQYF.

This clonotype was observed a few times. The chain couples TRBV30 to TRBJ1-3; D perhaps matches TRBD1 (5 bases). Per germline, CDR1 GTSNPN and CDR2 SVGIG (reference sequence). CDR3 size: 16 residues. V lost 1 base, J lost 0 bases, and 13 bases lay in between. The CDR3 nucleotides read TGTGCCTGGAGTGGCCCCGGGGCGAGCTCTGGAAACACCATATATTTT. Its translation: CAWSGPGASSGNTIYF. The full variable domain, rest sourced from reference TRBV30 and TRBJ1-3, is SQTIHQWPATLVQPVGSPLSLECTVEGTSNPNLYWYRQAAGRGLQLLFYSVGIGQISSEVPQNLSASRPQDRQFILSSKKLLLSDSGFYLCAWSGPGASSGNTIYFGEGSWLTVV.

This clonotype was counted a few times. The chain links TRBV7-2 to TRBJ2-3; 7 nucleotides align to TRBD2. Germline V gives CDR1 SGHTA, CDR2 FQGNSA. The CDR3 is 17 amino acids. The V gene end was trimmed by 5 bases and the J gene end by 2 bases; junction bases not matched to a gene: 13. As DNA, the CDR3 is TGTGCCAGCAGCCCGAGCGGGCTAGCGGAGGACACAGATACGCAGTATTTT. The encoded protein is CASSPSGLAEDTDTQYF.

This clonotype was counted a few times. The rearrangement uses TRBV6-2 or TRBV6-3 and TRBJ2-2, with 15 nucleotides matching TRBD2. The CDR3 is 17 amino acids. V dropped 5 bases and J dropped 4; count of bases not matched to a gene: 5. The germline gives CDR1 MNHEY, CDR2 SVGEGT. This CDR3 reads CASSGLAGGLGTGELFF. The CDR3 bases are TGTGCCAGCAGTGGACTAGCGGGAGGGCTTGGCACCGGGGAGCTGTTTTTT.

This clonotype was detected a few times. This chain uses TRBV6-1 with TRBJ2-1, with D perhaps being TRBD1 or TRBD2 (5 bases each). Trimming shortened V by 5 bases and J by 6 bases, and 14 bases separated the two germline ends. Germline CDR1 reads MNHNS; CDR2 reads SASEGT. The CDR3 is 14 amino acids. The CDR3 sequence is CASSSGRYCNEQFF. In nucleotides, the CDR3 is TGTGCCAGCAGTTCGGGACGGTACTGCAATGAGCAGTTCTTC.

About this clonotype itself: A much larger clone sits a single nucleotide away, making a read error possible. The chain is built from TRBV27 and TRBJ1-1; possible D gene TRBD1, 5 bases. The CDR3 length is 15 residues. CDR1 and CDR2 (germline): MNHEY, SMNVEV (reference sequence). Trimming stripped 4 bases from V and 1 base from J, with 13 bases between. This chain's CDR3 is CASSSGGYPNTEAFF. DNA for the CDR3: TGTGCCAGCAGTTCGGGGGGGTACCCGAACACTGAAGCTTTCTTT.

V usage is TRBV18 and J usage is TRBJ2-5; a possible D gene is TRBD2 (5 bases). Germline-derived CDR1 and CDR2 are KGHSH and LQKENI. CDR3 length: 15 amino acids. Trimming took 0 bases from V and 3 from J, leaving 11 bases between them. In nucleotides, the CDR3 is TGTGCCAGCTCACCACCGCTGGGAGAGGAAGAGACCCAGTACTTC. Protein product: CASSPPLGEEETQYF.

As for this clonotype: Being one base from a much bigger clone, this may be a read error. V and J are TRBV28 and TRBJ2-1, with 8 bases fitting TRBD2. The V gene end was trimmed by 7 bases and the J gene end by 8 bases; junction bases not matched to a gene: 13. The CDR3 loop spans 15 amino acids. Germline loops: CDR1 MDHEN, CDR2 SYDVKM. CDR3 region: CASTDKGPAGDEQFF. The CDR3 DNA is TGTGCCAGCACTGACAAGGGACCAGCGGGAGATGAGCAGTTCTTC. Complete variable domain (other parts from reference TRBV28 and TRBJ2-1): DVKVTQSSRYLVKRTGEKVFLECVQDMDHENMFWYRQDPGLGLRLIYFSYDVKMKEKGDIPEGYSVSREKKERFSLILESASTNQTSMYLCASTDKGPAGDEQFFGPGTRLTVL.

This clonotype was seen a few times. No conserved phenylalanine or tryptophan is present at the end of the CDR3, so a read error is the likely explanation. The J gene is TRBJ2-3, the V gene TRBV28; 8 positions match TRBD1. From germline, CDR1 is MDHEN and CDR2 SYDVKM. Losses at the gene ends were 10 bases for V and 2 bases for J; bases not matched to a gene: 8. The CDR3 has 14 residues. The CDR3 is CATSPGGFTDTQYL. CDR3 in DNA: TGTGCCACAAGCCCAGGGGGCTTCACAGATACGCAGTATCTT.

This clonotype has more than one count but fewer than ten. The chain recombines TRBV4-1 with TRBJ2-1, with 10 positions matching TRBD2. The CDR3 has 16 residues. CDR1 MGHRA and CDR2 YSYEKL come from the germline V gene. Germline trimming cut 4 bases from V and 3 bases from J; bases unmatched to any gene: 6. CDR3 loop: CASSLSLAGVYNEQFF. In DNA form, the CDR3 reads TGCGCCAGCAGCCTTTCGCTAGCGGGAGTCTACAATGAGCAGTTCTTC.

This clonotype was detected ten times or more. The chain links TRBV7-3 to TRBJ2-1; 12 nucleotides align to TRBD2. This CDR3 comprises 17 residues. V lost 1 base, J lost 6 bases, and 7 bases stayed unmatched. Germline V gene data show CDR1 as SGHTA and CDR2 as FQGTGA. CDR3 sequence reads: CASSLSPLTSGSNEQFF. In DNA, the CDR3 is TGTGCCAGCAGCTTAAGTCCTCTGACTAGCGGGAGCAATGAGCAGTTCTTC.

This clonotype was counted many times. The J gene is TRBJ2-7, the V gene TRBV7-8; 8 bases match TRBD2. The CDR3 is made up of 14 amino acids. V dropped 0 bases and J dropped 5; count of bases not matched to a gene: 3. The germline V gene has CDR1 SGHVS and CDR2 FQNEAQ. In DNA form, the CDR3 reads TGTGCCAGCAGCTTAGCGCGGGAGGATGACGAGCAGTACTTC. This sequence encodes CASSLAREDDEQYF.

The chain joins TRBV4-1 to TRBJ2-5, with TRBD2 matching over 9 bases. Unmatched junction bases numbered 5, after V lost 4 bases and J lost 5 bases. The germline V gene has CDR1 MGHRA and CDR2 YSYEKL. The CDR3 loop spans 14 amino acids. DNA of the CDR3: TGCGCCAGCAGCCGAATAGCGGGAGTTGAGACCCAGTACTTC. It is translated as CASSRIAGVETQYF.

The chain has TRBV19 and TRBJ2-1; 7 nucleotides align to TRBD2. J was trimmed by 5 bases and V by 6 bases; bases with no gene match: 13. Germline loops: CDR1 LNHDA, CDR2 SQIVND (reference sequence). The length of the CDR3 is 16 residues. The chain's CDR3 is CASSPQLATLDNEQFF. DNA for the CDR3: TGTGCCAGTAGCCCCCAACTAGCGACCTTGGACAATGAGCAGTTCTTC.

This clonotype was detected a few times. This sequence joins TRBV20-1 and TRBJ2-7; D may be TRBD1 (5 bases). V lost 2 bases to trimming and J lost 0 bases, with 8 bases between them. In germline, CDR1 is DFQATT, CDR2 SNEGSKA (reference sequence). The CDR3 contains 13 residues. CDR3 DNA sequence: TGCAGTGCTAGAAGCAGGGACTCCTACGAGCAGTACTTC. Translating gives CSARSRDSYEQYF.